The text below deals with one T cell receptor (beta chain). This clone was counted between two and nine times. No antigen is known for it. Per-base qualities were not stored, and no clone one base away is much larger. The record originates from a study of blood T cell repertoires in COVID-19 (dated by TCRdb to about 2020). Looking at the study overall: Samples covering the acute and convalescent phases of COVID-19 were provided by collaborators in the United States, Italy and Spain. Where available, HLA class I and class II types were obtained from metadata supplied by the sample provider rather than from assay-based typing. Subjects who had been exposed to COVID-19, were actively infected with it, or had recovered from it provided the deeply sampled blood TCRbeta repertoires that made up the dataset. The samples were drawn from two sources: the first 160 participants of the ongoing ImmuneRACE study, and 1,200 or so subjects contributed by 6 global collaborators. The prospective study material was composed of cDNA or gDNA derived from T cells, B-cell-depleted T cells, or PBMCs. The repertoires were made available in a free public database intended to serve as a resource for research on the immune response to SARS-CoV-2. The sample metadata nearly always contained a de-identified subject ID, COVID-19 status, age in years and sex.

TCRbeta CDR3 regions were amplified from genomic DNA using the immunoSEQ Assay, a bias-controlled multiplex PCR. For the original study's pipeline: Nucleated cell counts per sample were estimated from amplification of reference gene primers within the assay. Sequence reads were collapsed and filtered to measure the absolute abundance of every unique TCRbeta CDR3 rearrangement. For each sample, productive Simpson clonality was calculated by taking the square root of Simpson's diversity index across productive rearrangements. TCRdb mirrors the immuneACCESS table, restricted to in-frame sequences. Some clones are absent from its copies; in checked studies, under half trace to an unresolved V gene, and the reason for the others is unknown. The V and J calls and clone size are taken from that table; D and trimming were inferred from the DNA. In this sample the table shows about 220,000 clones, approximately 83% of which occur a single time. The top ten hold 3.6% of the sample.

Its CDR3 holds 15 amino acids, cysteine through phenylalanine. The sequence is cut down to CDR3 DNA, 45 bases in frame from base 1. The V and J ends are trimmed by 4 bases and 8 bases, leaving 18 bases between them. As encoded in the germline V gene, CDR1 is SGHRS while CDR2 is YFSETQ. What the authors observed across the whole study: The quantity of clinical and demographic metadata differed by source and by participant and was supplied without curation.

In the prospective study, participants were about 18 to 95 years old, resided in approximately 25 geographic areas of the United States, and were enrolled through a virtual design. In the prospective study, participants were assigned to cohorts based on the clinical history participants reported in a screening survey and a study questionnaire. Exposed participants were defined as having been in contact with someone with a PCR-confirmed or clinician-diagnosed COVID-19 case within 2 weeks of study entry. In the prospective study, whole blood, serum and a nasopharyngeal or oropharyngeal swab were collected from each participant by mobile phlebotomists. Additional blood draws and questionnaires over a 2-month period could optionally be provided by prospective study participants. Before DNA extraction, prospective study blood samples were shipped either frozen or at room temperature.

This clonotype originated in a woman aged 40-49 years who had been exposed to COVID-19. The rearrangement joined TRBV5-1 to TRBJ1-4; 6 matching bases give a weak D call of TRBD1. The sequenced sample consisted of PBMCs or T cells enriched from blood (not recorded which). The CDR3 loop reads CASSLGDIQREKLFF. The nucleotide sequence is TGCGCCAGCAGCCTAGGGGACATACAGCGGGAAAAACTGTTTTTT.